The 22 T cell receptor beta chains listed next were all sequenced from one sample in a study of cytomegalovirus exposure and HLA in healthy donors. The data were produced by immunoSEQ multiplex PCR, yet TCRdb's version contains in-frame clones alone and is incomplete. This sample has about 48,000 clones, with over 75% found just once. Sequencing was done on a sample of PBMCs. These receptor sequences come from a woman aged 25-40 years in good health and CMV-seronegative.

V is TRBV4-1 and J is TRBJ1-5, with D tentatively TRBD1 (5 bases). The CDR3 totals 16 residues. Germline CDR1 MGHRA, CDR2 YSYEKL. V was clipped by 4 bases and J by 2 bases, with 15 bases between them. CDR3 in DNA: TGCGCCAGCAGCCTTAGGGGTGGGGCTGGCAATCAGCCCCAGCATTTT. The encoded protein is CASSLRGGAGNQPQHF.

The chain joins TRBV12-5 to TRBJ1-1; D ambiguous. Trimming took 7 bases from V and 0 from J, leaving 24 bases between them. The CDR3 runs to 18 residues. Germline CDR1 is LGHNT and CDR2 is FRNRAP. In nucleotides, the CDR3 is TGTGCTAGTGCCGGCCCCCCGCGGGCAGGTAGTGTGAACACTGAAGCTTTCTTT. Its protein is CASAGPPRAGSVNTEAFF. Combining the CDR3 with reference TRBV12-5 and TRBJ1-1 gives the whole variable domain DARVTQTPRHKVTEMGQEVTMRCQPILGHNTVFWYRQTMMQGLELLAYFRNRAPLDDSGMPKDRFSAEMPDATLATLKIQPSEPRDSAVYFCASAGPPRAGSVNTEAFFGQGTRLTVV.

This clone came up once. CDR3 region: CASSEETGGSEKLFF. CDR3 nucleotide sequence: TGTGCCAGCAGTGAAGAGACAGGGGGCAGTGAAAAACTGTTTTTT. V is TRBV2 and J is TRBJ1-4, with 10 positions matching TRBD1. The CDR3 has 15 amino acids. The V gene end was trimmed by 1 base and the J gene end by 7 bases; junction bases not matched to a gene: 3. The germline V gene encodes CDR1 SNHLY and CDR2 FYNNEI.

The CDR3 DNA reads as TGTGCCAGCTCGGGGGGGCTTGGCAATCAGCCCCAGCATTTT. It encodes CASSGGLGNQPQHF. The chain is built from TRBV6-6 and TRBJ1-5; tentative D call: TRBD1 (6 bases). Germline assignment: CDR1 MNHNY and CDR2 SVGAGI (reference sequence). V was shortened by 8 bases and J by 2 bases, with 13 bases between the two germline ends. The CDR3 covers 14 residues.

The rearrangement uses TRBV4-1 and TRBJ1-4; the D gene is possibly TRBD1 (5 bases). There are 14 residues in the CDR3. The germline V gene has CDR1 MGHRA and CDR2 YSYEKL. V lost 4 bases to trimming and J lost 5 bases, with 11 bases between them. CDR3 nucleotide sequence: TGCGCCAGCAGCCTGACAGAGAGAAATGAAAAACTGTTTTTT. Amino acid sequence: CASSLTERNEKLFF.

The J gene is TRBJ2-3, the V gene TRBV7-2; D call uncertain. The V gene's germline CDR1 is SGHTA and CDR2 FQGNSA. Between the trimmed V and J ends, which lost 2 bases and 0 bases, there was a span of 6 bases. This CDR3 is built from 14 residues. The CDR3 DNA is TGTGCCAGCAGCTTATGGCTTAGCACAGATACGCAGTATTTT. It yields the protein CASSLWLSTDTQYF.

A single count supports this clone. The chain employs TRBV5-4 and TRBJ1-2, with 7 bases lining up with TRBD1. This CDR3 has 15 amino acids. V dropped 4 bases and J dropped 5; count of bases not matched to a gene: 11. Germline V gene data show CDR1 as SGHNT and CDR2 as YYREEE (reference sequence). The CDR3 DNA sequence: TGTGCCAGCAGCACCTCAACAGGGGATTGGTATGGCTACACCTTC. It encodes CASSTSTGDWYGYTF.

This rearrangement joins TRBV5-1 to TRBJ1-4, with D possibly being TRBD1 (5 bases). The CDR3 spans 14 residues. Trimming removed 0 bases from V and 8 bases from J, with 11 bases in between. CDR1 is SGHRS, CDR2 YFSETQ, per germline. CDR3 in amino acids: CASSLGQGGEKLFF. CDR3 DNA sequence: TGCGCCAGCAGCTTGGGGCAGGGAGGGGAAAAACTGTTTTTT.

This chain joins TRBV10-3 and TRBJ1-1; D is unclear. The CDR3 consists of 16 residues. CDR1 ENHRY and CDR2 SYGVKD come from the germline V gene. The ends were cut back, 1 base at V and 0 bases at J, with 12 bases in the middle. The CDR3 here is CAISEFESTMNTEAFF. CDR3 sequence (DNA): TGTGCCATCAGTGAGTTTGAGTCCACTATGAACACTGAAGCTTTCTTT.

The chain is built from TRBV2 and TRBJ2-3; a possible D gene is TRBD2 (5 bases). CDR3 length equals 12 residues. V was cut by 6 bases and J by 3 bases, with 7 bases left in between. Germline V lookup: CDR1 SNHLY, CDR2 FYNNEI. CDR3 nucleotides: TGTGCCAGCAGGGACTTTACAGATACGCAGTATTTT. Translating gives CASRDFTDTQYF.

This rearrangement joins TRBV4-3 to TRBJ2-7; TRBD2 matches 15 bases. This CDR3 spans 16 amino acids. V lost 2 bases to trimming and J lost 7 bases; unmatched junction nucleotides: 6. Germline CDR1 and CDR2: LGHNA and YSLEER. This chain's CDR3 is CASSQSGTSGRNEQYF. CDR3 nucleotide sequence: TGCGCCAGCAGCCAATCGGGGACTAGCGGGAGGAATGAGCAGTACTTC.

Points on this clone: An end of the junction does not agree with germline; a read error may underlie this. In DNA, the CDR3 is TGCGTAGGGAGGAACACTGAAGCTTTCTTT. Translation gives CVGRNTEAFF. The chain recombines TRBV2 with TRBJ1-1; D is unclear. The CDR3 spans 10 residues. In germline, CDR1 is SNHLY, CDR2 FYNNEI.

J is TRBJ1-5 and V is TRBV5-8, with TRBD1 identical over 8 bases. V lost 4 bases, J lost 7 bases, and 13 bases stayed unmatched. The CDR3 runs 16 residues. Germline V gene sequence: CDR1 SGHTS, CDR2 YDEGEE. CDR3 sequence reads: CASSPHRGQGGQPQHF. The CDR3 nucleotides read TGTGCCAGCAGCCCGCACCGAGGACAGGGAGGACAGCCCCAGCATTTT.

In this sample, this clone turned up a few times. This chain uses TRBV4-3 with TRBJ1-4; TRBD1 agrees at 9 bases. Looked up from germline, CDR1 is LGHNA and CDR2 is YSLEER. The CDR3 runs to 15 residues. Trimming at V came to 0 bases and at J to 8 bases, leaving 4 bases not matched to a gene. The CDR3 nucleotides read TGCGCCAGCAGCCAAGAGGGACAGGGATTGGAAAAACTGTTTTTT. Residues: CASSQEGQGLEKLFF.

The gene calls are TRBV27 and TRBJ1-5, with 9 bases identical to TRBD1. The V gene's germline CDR1 is MNHEY and CDR2 SMNVEV (reference sequence). The CDR3 runs to 15 residues. With V trimmed by 4 bases and J by 3 bases, 4 bases remained unmatched. In DNA form, the CDR3 reads TGTGCCAGCAGTTCCGGGACAGGGTCCAATCAGCCCCAGCATTTT. Protein product: CASSSGTGSNQPQHF.

This rearrangement joins TRBV6-1 to TRBJ2-7; a possible D gene is TRBD1 (5 bases). CDR1 MNHNS and CDR2 SASEGT come from the germline V gene. The CDR3 sequence is 14 residues long. Trimming took off 1 base at V and 5 bases at J, with 12 bases between the two ends. This CDR3 reads CASSEDFRVHEQYF. Written as DNA, the CDR3 is TGTGCCAGCAGTGAAGATTTCAGGGTCCACGAGCAGTACTTC.

This chain connects TRBV5-1 to TRBJ1-3; TRBD1 matches at 7 bases. This CDR3 has 15 amino acids. Germline loops: CDR1 SGHRS, CDR2 YFSETQ. Germline trimming cut 3 bases from V and 5 bases from J; bases unmatched to any gene: 8. CDR3 sequence reads: CASSSIGQARNTIYF. The CDR3 DNA sequence: TGCGCCAGCAGCTCCATAGGACAGGCCAGAAACACCATATATTTT.

J is TRBJ1-5 and V is TRBV5-4; perhaps TRBD1 as D (5 bases). This CDR3 contains 13 residues. Per germline, CDR1 SGHNT and CDR2 YYREEE (reference sequence). Trimming removed 3 bases from V and 4 bases from J, with 8 bases in between. In nucleotides, the CDR3 is TGTGCCAGCAGCTCCAACAGGAATCAGCCCCAGCATTTT. The encoded protein is CASSSNRNQPQHF. Based on the CDR3 plus reference TRBV5-4 and TRBJ1-5, the full variable domain is ETGVTQSPTHLIKTRGQQVTLRCSSQSGHNTVSWYQQALGQGPQFIFQYYREEENGRGNFPPRFSGLQFPNYSSELNVNALELDDSALYLCASSSNRNQPQHFGDGTRLSIL.

About this clone itself: Other DNA sequences of this sample code for an identical CDR3. The V and J genes are TRBV27 and TRBJ1-1; tentative D call: TRBD1 (5 bases). The V gene lost 3 bases and the J gene lost 8 bases, with 10 bases spanning the gap. CDR3 length: 12 amino acids. From germline, CDR1 is MNHEY and CDR2 SMNVEV (reference sequence). CDR3 in amino acids: CASSLGGREAFF. CDR3 nucleotide sequence: TGTGCCAGCAGTTTGGGGGGAAGGGAAGCTTTCTTT.

The V call is TRBV15, the J call TRBJ2-7; D is perhaps TRBD2 (5 bases). The CDR3 is 12 residues long. Germline V lookup: CDR1 LNHNV, CDR2 YYDKDF (reference sequence). V was clipped by 0 bases and J by 9 bases, with 9 bases between them. The CDR3 reads CATSRDRDAQYF. The CDR3 DNA is TGTGCCACCAGCAGAGATCGGGATGCGCAGTACTTC.

The chain recombines TRBV5-5 with TRBJ1-1; 7 bases are a match to TRBD1. Germline CDR1 reads SGHKS; CDR2 reads YYEKEE (reference sequence). The CDR3 consists of 15 residues. J lost 0 bases, V lost 4 bases, and 6 bases had no gene match. The chain's CDR3 is CASSPGQQMNTEAFF. CDR3 DNA sequence: TGTGCCAGCAGCCCGGGACAGCAGATGAACACTGAAGCTTTCTTT.

J is TRBJ2-1 and V is TRBV4-1; D call uncertain. Per the germline V gene, CDR1 is MGHRA and CDR2 is YSYEKL. The CDR3 totals 14 residues. Trimming removed 2 bases at V and 10 bases at J, with 15 bases between. In DNA form, the CDR3 reads TGCGCCAGCAGCCAATGGTCCGGTTCGTCGGAGCAGTTCTTC. Translation gives CASSQWSGSSEQFF.